The T cell receptor beta chain under discussion was sequenced for a study of blood T cell repertoires in COVID-19 (dated by TCRdb to 2018 to 2020). The study in broad terms: Collaborator samples came from the United States, Italy and Spain and covered acute and convalescent phases of COVID-19. The material from the prospective study consisted of cDNA or gDNA derived from T cells, B-cell-depleted T cells, or PBMCs. Subjects who had been exposed to COVID-19, were actively infected with it, or had recovered from it provided the deeply sampled blood TCRbeta repertoires that made up the dataset. A freely available public database, intended as a resource for researchers studying the immune response to SARS-CoV-2, is where the repertoires were released. The samples were drawn from the first 160 participants of the ongoing ImmuneRACE study and from roughly 1,300 subjects provided by 6 global collaborators. Where available, HLA class I and class II types were obtained from metadata supplied by the sample provider rather than from assay-based typing. The sample metadata nearly always contained a de-identified subject ID, COVID-19 status, age in years and sex. Findings and caveats that apply to the study as a whole: The amount of clinical and demographic metadata varied by source and participant and was provided uncurated.

A second Seattle source provided samples from volunteer blood donors who had recovered from COVID-19. The collaborating institutions used their own protocols to collect whole blood in K2EDTA tubes. For TCRbeta analysis, collaborators shipped samples as frozen whole blood, isolated PBMCs, or DNA extracted from either of those sample types. TCRbeta CDR3 regions were amplified from genomic DNA by means of the immunoSEQ Assay, a bias-controlled multiplex PCR. For the original study's pipeline: Within the assay, amplification of reference gene primers was used to estimate how many nucleated cells each sample contained. To quantify the absolute abundance of each unique TCRbeta CDR3 rearrangement, sequence reads were collapsed and filtered. For each sample, productive Simpson clonality was calculated as the square root of Simpson's diversity index across productive rearrangements. TCRdb took this table from immuneACCESS and kept in-frame rearrangements with V and J called. Such tables lack part of the clones; where checked against another copy, unresolved V genes explain under half of the gap, and the rest is unexplained. That table gives V, J and clone size, and the DNA gave D and trimming. This sample holds around 260,000 clones; about 85% were observed only once. The ten largest clones represent under 4.5% of the sample.

On this clone itself: Its target antigen remains unknown. The input lacks base qualities; no much larger clone sits a single base away.

The junction shows trimming of 1 base on V and 5 bases on J, plus 7 bases between the germline ends. CDR1 is given as SGHTA and CDR2 as FQGTGA, both from the germline V gene. The CDR3 spans 13 residues, from the cysteine through the phenylalanine. The CDR3 DNA has 39 bases and is translated from base 1. The source of this sequence is a man aged 60 to 69 who had recovered from COVID-19. The sequence joins TRBV7-3 to TRBJ2-3; TRBD2 is perhaps the D gene, given 5 matching bases. The sequenced sample consisted of peripheral blood. The nucleotide sequence is TGTGCCAGCAGCTTAAGTGGGAGAGATACGCAGTATTTT. The resulting protein is CASSLSGRDTQYF.